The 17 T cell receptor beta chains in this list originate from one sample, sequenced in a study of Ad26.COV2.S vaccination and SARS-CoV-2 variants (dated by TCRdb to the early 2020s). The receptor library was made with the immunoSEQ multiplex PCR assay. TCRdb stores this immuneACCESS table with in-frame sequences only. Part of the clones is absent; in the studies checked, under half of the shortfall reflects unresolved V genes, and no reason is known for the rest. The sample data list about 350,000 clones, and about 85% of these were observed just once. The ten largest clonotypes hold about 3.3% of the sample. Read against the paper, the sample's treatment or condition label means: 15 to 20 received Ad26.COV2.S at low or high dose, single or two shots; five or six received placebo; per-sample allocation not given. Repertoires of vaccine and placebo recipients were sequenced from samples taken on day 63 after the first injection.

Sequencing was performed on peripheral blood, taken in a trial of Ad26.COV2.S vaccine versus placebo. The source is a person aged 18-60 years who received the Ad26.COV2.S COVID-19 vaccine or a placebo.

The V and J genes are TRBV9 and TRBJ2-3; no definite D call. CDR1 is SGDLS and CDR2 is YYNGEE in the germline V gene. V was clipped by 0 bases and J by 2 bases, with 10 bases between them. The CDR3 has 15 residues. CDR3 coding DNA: TGTGCCAGCAGCGTAGGGGTAAGGGACACAGATACGCAGTATTTT. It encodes CASSVGVRDTDTQYF.

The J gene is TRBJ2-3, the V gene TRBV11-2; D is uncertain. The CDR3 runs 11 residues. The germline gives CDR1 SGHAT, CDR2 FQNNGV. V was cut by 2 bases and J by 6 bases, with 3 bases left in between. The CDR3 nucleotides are TGTGCCAGCAGCTTAAAGGATACGCAGTATTTT. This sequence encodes CASSLKDTQYF.

CDR3 nucleotide sequence: TGTGCCAGCAGTTCACGTCGGGGGGGCGTAAGGAATGAGCAGTTCTTC. The encoded protein is CASSSRRGGVRNEQFF. This chain connects TRBV27 to TRBJ2-1; 8 nucleotides line up with TRBD2. This CDR3 comprises 16 residues. CDR1 and CDR2 (germline): MNHEY, SMNVEV (reference sequence). V shed 4 bases and J 7 bases; nucleotides not matched to a gene: 12.

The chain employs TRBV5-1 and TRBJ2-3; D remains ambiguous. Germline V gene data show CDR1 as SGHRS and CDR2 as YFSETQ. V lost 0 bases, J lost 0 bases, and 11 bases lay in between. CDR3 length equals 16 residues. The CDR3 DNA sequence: TGCGCCAGCAGCTTGGTGTCCCAAACAAGCACAGATACGCAGTATTTT. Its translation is CASSLVSQTSTDTQYF.

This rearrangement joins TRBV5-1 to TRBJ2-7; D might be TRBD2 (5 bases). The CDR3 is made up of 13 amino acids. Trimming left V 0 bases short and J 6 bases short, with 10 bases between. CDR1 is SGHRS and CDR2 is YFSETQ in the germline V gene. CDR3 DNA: TGCGCCAGCAGCTTGGACCTAGCTTTCGAGCAGTACTTC. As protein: CASSLDLAFEQYF. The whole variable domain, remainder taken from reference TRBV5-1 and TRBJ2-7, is KAGVTQTPRYLIKTRGQQVTLSCSPISGHRSVSWYQQTPGQGLQFLFEYFSETQRNKGNFPGRFSGRQFSNSRSEMNVSTLELGDSALYLCASSLDLAFEQYFGPGTRLTVT.

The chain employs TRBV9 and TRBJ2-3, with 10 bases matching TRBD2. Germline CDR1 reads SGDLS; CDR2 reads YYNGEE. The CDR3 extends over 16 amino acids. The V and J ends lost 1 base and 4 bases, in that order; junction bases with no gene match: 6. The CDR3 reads CASSVPSGGGPDTQYF. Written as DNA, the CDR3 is TGTGCCAGCAGCGTACCCAGCGGGGGGGGGCCAGATACGCAGTATTTT.

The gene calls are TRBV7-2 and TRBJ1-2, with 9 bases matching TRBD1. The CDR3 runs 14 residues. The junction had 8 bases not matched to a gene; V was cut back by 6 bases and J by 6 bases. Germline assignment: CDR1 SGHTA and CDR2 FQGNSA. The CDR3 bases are TGTGCCAGCAGTTCTCGGACAGGGGCGGATGGCTACACCTTC. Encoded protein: CASSSRTGADGYTF.

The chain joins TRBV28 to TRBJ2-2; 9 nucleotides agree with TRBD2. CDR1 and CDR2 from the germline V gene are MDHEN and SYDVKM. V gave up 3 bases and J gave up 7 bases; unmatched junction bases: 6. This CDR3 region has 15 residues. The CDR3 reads CASSFMASGNGELFF. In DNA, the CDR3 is TGTGCCAGCAGTTTTATGGCTAGCGGGAACGGGGAGCTGTTTTTT.

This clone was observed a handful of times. DNA of the CDR3: TGTGCCAGCAGCTTAGGCAATAAGGGCGAGCAGTACTTC. Protein product: CASSLGNKGEQYF. This rearrangement joins TRBV7-2 to TRBJ2-7, with D unresolved. The CDR3 sequence is 13 residues long. Germline V gene data show CDR1 as SGHTA and CDR2 as FQGNSA. V lost 1 base and J 6 bases, leaving 10 bases between the germline ends.

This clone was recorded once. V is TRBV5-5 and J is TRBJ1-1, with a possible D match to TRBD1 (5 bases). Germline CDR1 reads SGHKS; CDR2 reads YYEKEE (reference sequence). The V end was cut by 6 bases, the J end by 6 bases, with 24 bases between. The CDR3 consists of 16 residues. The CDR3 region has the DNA TGTGCCAGCACCATCTCAACCGGGGCAAGCGGGTCTGAAGCTTTCTTT. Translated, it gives CASTISTGASGSEAFF.

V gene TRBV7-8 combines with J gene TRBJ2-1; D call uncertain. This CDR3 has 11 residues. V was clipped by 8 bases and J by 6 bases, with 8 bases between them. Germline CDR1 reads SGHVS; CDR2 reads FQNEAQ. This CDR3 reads CASGASNEQFF. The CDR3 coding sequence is TGTGCCAGCGGAGCGTCCAATGAGCAGTTCTTC.

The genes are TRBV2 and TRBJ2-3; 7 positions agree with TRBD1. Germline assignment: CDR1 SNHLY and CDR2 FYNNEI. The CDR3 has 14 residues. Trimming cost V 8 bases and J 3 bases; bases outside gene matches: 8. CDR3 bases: TGTGCCAGCCGCAGACAGGGAAAAACAGATACGCAGTATTTT. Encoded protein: CASRRQGKTDTQYF.

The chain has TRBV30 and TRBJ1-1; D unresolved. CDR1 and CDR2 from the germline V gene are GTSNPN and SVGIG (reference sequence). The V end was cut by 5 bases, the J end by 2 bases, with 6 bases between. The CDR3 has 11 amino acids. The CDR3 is CAWHFNTEAFF. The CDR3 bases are TGTGCCTGGCATTTTAACACTGAAGCTTTCTTT.

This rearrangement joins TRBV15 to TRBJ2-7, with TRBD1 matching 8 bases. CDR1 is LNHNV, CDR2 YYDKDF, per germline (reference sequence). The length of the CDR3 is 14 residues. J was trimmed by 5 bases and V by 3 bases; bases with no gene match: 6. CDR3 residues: CATSSDRGVDEQYF. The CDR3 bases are TGTGCCACCAGCAGTGACAGGGGTGTCGACGAGCAGTACTTC.

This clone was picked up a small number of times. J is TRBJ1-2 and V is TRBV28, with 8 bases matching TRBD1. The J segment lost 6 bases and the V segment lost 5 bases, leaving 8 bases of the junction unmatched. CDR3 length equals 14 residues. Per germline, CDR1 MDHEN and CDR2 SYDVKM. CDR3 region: CASSPQGAIDGYTF. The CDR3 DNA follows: TGTGCCAGCAGTCCCCAGGGGGCTATTGATGGCTACACCTTC.

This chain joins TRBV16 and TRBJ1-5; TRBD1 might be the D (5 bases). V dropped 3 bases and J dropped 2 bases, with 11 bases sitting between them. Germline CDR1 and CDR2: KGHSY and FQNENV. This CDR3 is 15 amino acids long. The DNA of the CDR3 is TGTGCCAGCAGCCAGGGGGGGTCGGGCAATCAGCCCCAGCATTTT. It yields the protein CASSQGGSGNQPQHF.

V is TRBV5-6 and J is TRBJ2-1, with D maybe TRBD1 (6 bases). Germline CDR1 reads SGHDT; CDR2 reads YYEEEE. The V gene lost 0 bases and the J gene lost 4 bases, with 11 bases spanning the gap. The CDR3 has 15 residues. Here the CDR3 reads CASSLVGGGYNEQFF. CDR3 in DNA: TGTGCCAGCAGCTTGGTAGGGGGTGGGTACAATGAGCAGTTCTTC.